This is a list of T cell receptor beta chains from one sample in a study of regulatory T cells in long-lasting Graves disease. TCRdb reanalysed the multiplex PCR reads using MiXCR and keeps one entry per CDR3 protein. The sample has 200,000 to 300,000 distinct CDR3 sequences, around 20% seen once. This material consisted of peripheral blood mononuclear cells (PBMCs), taken at new diagnosis, from a patient treated with antithyroid drugs. These receptor sequences come from a female donor with Graves disease. The CDR3 runs from the conserved cysteine through the conserved F or W. D genes are given only for firm matches. Clone size appears in some rows only: once, few, many, or a class for an expanded clone.

- TRBJ1-5 TRBV19 few CASHLTGAASNQPQHF TGTGCCAGTCACCTCACTGGGGCGGCTAGCAATCAGCCCCAGCATTTT
- TRBJ2-2 TRBV2 many CASRAGELFF TGTGCCAGCAGGGCGGGGGAGCTGTTTTTT
- TRBJ2-5 TRBV18 many CASSPGMETQYF TGTGCCAGCTCACCAGGGATGGAGACCCAGTACTTC
- TRBJ2-7 TRBV29-1 many CSVSRGSEQYF TGCAGCGTTTCCAGGGGAAGCGAGCAGTACTTC
- TRBJ2-3 TRBV12-3/TRBV12-4 many CASSSITDTQYF TGTGCCAGCAGTTCCATCACAGATACGCAGTATTTT
- TRBJ1-3 TRBV29-1 - CSVVTGGNTIYF TGCAGCGTTGTTACAGGTGGAAACACCATATATTTT
TRBD2 TRBJ2-4 TRBV15 few CATSRGTSGGLAKNIQYF TGTGCCACCAGCAGGGGGACTAGCGGGGGTTTAGCCAAAAACATTCAGTACTTC
- TRBJ1-1 TRBV18 many CASSPPGPPSAFF TGTGCCAGCTCACCACCCGGGCCTCCCAGCGCTTTCTTT
TRBD2 TRBJ2-3 TRBV6-2/TRBV6-3 many CASSYSWTSGRGKADTQYF TGTGCCAGCAGTTACTCGTGGACTAGCGGGAGGGGCAAGGCAGATACGCAGTATTTT
- TRBJ2-5 TRBV7-2 - CASSLVAGPGETQYF TGTGCCAGCAGCTTAGTTGCGGGCCCCGGGGAGACCCAGTACTTC
- TRBJ2-2 TRBV12-5 many CASGIVPTVPVRRFTGELFF TGTGCTAGTGGTATAGTTCCGACAGTGCCGGTCAGACGGTTCACCGGGGAGCTGTTTTTT
- TRBJ1-2 TRBV18 many CASSPSGNYGYTF TGTGCCAGCTCACCATCCGGGAACTATGGCTACACCTTC